What follows describes a single T cell receptor (beta chain). The sample belongs to a study of CD8 T cells in Susac syndrome. Random-hexamer reverse transcription was applied to roughly 0.45 to 1 ug RNA. TCRdb re-called the immunoSEQ multiplex PCR reads through MiXCR, storing one row per CDR3 protein. This sample carries around 300,000 distinct CDR3 sequences, just over 90% of them seen once, and the ten largest clones take approximately 0.065%. CD8+ and CD4+ T cells circulating in blood were sequenced for TCR beta. The source is a human donor with multiple sclerosis. The sequenced material came from CD4+ T cells from PBMCs.

The CDR3 DNA follows: TGCGCCAGCAGTGCGGGGACAGCAGTTGAAGCTTTCTTT. Translated, it gives CASSAGTAVEAFF. This chain links TRBV10-1 with TRBJ1-1; 7 bases map to TRBD1. Unmatched junction bases numbered 6, after V lost 4 bases and J lost 7 bases. This CDR3 contains 13 residues. The germline CDR1 and CDR2 sequences are WNHNN and SYGVQD (reference sequence).